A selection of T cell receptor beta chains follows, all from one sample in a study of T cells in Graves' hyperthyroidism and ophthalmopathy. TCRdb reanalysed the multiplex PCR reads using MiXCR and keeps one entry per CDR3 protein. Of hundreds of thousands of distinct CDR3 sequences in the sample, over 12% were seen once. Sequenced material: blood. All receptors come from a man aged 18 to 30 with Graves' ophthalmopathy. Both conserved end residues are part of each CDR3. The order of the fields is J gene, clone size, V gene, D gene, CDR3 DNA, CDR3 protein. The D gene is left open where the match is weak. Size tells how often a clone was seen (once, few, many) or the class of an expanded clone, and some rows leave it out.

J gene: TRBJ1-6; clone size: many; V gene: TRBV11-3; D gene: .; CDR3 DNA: TGTGCCAGCAGCTTCGGGGATAATTCACCCCTCCACTTT; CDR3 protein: CASSFGDNSPLHF
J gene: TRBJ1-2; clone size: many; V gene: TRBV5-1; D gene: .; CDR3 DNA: TGCGCCAGCAGCGTGGACTCTCCCACAGGGTATGGCTACACCTTC; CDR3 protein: CASSVDSPTGYGYTF
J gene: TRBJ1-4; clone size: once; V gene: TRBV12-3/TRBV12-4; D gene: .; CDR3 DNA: TGTGCCAGCAGGGCCGGGAGGTCGGGGATTCATGAAAAACTGTTTTTT; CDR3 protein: CASRAGRSGIHEKLFF
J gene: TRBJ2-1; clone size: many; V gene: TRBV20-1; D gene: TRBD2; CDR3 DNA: TGCAGTGCTGGGACTAGCGGGGGGGATTATGAGCAGTTCTTC; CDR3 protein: CSAGTSGGDYEQFF
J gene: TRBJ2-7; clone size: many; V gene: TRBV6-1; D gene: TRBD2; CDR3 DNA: TGTGCCAGCAGTGAAGCGCTAGCGGGAGGCAGGTACGAGCAGTACTTC; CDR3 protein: CASSEALAGGRYEQYF
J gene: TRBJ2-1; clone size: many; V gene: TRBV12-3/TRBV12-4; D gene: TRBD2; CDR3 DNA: TGTGCCAGCAGTTTGGGGGGGACTAGTAATGAGCAGTTCTTC; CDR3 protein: CASSLGGTSNEQFF
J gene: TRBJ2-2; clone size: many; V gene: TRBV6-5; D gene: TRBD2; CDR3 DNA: TGTGCCAGCAGTTACTCCTTAGCGGGAGGGCCGTCCGGGGAGCTGTTTTTT; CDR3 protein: CASSYSLAGGPSGELFF
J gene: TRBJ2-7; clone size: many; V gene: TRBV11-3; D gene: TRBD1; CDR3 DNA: TGTGCCAGCAGCCCTGACCTGGGGACAGGGTACGAGCAGTACTTC; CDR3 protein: CASSPDLGTGYEQYF
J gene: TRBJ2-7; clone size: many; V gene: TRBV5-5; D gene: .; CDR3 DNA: TGTGCCAGCAGCTTGGTTCTGGGACGGAGCTCCTACGAGCAGTACTTC; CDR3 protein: CASSLVLGRSSYEQYF
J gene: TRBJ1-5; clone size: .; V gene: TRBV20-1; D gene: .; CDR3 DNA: TGCAGTGCTAGAGATCGACGACGTAAGGGACAGCCCCAGCATTTT; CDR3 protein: CSARDRRRKGQPQHF
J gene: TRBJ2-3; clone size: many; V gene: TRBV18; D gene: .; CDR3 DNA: TGTGCCAGCTTCACCACTGGGGATACGCAGTATTTT; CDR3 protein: CASFTTGDTQYF
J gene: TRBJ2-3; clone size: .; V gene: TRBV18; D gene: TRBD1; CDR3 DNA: TGTGCCAGCTCTCTCCGGGACAGAAATTTTGGAGATACGCAGTATTTT; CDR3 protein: CASSLRDRNFGDTQYF
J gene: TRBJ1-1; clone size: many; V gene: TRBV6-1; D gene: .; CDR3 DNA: TGTGCCAGCAGTGAAGCTGGCAGTTCCACTGAAGCTTTCTTT; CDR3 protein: CASSEAGSSTEAFF
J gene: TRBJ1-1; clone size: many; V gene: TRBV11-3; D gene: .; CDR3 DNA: TGTGCCAGCAGTAAGGGGTTATCCTTGAACACTGAAGCTTTCTTT; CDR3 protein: CASSKGLSLNTEAFF
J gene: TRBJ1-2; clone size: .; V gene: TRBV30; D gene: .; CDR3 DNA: TGTGCCTGGAGTGAGGACTCCTTTTATGGCTACACCTTC; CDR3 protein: CAWSEDSFYGYTF
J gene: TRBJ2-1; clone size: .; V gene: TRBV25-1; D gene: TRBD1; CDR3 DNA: TGTGCCAGCAGTGCGCGACGATCCGGGACAGGGGGTGGTGAGCAGTTCTTC; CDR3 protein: CASSARRSGTGGGEQFF
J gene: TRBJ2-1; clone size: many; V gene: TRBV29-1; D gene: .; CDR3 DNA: TGCAGCCCCTCGAAATGGACCGACAATGAGCAGTTCTTC; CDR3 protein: CSPSKWTDNEQFF
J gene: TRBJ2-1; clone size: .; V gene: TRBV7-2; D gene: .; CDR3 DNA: TGTGCCAGCAGTCTCTCAGGGGCCGATGAGCAGTTCTTC; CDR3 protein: CASSLSGADEQFF
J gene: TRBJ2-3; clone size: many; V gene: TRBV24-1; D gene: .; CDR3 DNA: TGTGCCACCAGTGTCGGAGGGACAGATACGCAGTATTTT; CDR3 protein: CATSVGGTDTQYF
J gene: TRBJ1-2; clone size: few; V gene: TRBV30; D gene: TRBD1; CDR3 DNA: TGTGCCTGGAGTGGACAGGGGAGCGGCTACACCTTC; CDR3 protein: CAWSGQGSGYTF
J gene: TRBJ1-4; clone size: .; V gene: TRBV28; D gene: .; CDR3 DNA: TGTGCCAGCAAAAAAGCCCGTAACGATGAAAAACTGTTTTTT; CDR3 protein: CASKKARNDEKLFF
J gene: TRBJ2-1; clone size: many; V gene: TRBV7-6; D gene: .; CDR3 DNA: TGTGCCAGCAGCTTTGAACCAACCTACAATGAGCAGTTCTTC; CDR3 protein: CASSFEPTYNEQFF
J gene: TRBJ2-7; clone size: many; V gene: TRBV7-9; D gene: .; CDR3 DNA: TGTGCCAGCAGCCCCACCCATCGACGGTTTGGCGACGAGCAGTACTTC; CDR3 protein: CASSPTHRRFGDEQYF
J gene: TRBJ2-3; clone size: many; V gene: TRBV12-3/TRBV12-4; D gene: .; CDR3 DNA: TGTGCCAGCAGTTTTGCCCAGGGGCTCGAGGCAGATACGCAGTATTTT; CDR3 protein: CASSFAQGLEADTQYF
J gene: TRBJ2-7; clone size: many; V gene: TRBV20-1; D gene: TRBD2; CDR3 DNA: TGCAGTGCTAGAGGACTAGCGGGAGGGATCTACGAGCAGTACTTC; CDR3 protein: CSARGLAGGIYEQYF
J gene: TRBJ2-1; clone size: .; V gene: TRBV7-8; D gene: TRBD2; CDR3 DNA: TGTGCCAGCAGCCCTACCCCCACTTGGACTAGCGGGAGGGCCGGTGAGCAGTTCTTC; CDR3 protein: CASSPTPTWTSGRAGEQFF
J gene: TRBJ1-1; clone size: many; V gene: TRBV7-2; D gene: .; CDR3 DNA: TGTGCCAGCAGTGTCAGAGGAGGGTCTTTTTTCTTT; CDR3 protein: CASSVRGGSFFF
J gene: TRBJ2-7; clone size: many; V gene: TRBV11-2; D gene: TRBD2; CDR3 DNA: TGTGCCAGCAGCTTAGAGGCGGGAGTGCGCGAGCAGTACTTC; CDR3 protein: CASSLEAGVREQYF
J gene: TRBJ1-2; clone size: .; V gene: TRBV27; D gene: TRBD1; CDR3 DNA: TGTGCCAGCAGTATCGGGACAGGGGTTCGCTACACCTTC; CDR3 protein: CASSIGTGVRYTF
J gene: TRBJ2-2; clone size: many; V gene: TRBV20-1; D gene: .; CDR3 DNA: TGCAGTGCCCAAGGCGTGAACACCGGGGAGCTGTTTTTT; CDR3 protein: CSAQGVNTGELFF
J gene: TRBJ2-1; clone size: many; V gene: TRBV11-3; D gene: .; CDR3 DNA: TGTGCCAGCAGCTTCGGGCGGAGCTATAAGGATGAGCAGTTCTTC; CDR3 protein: CASSFGRSYKDEQFF